A selection of T cell receptor beta chains follows, all from one sample in a study of control samples from healthy donors and cancer patients. The method was immunoSEQ multiplex PCR; TCRdb's version includes in-frame clones alone and lacks a portion of them. In the table there are approximately 140,000 clones, roughly 92% of which are singletons. The sequencing sample was made of blood. Receptor source: a man aged 25 to 40 in good health. Each CDR3 is given with its conserved first and last residue. D genes are given only for firm matches. Expanded clones get a size class; other rows say once, few or many, or leave the size out.

V gene	J gene	D gene	clone size	CDR3 DNA	CDR3 protein
TRBV4-2	TRBJ2-3	NA	NA	TGTGCCAGCAGCCAAGATGGGGACGGCGGGAACGCAGATACGCAGTATTTT	CASSQDGDGGNADTQYF
TRBV3-1/TRBV3-2	TRBJ1-1	NA	NA	TGTGCCAGCACCCTATCAGGAAGGACTGAAGCTTTCTTT	CASTLSGRTEAFF
TRBV4-1	TRBJ2-7	TRBD2	NA	TGCGCCAGCAGCCAAGATGGGGGACTAGCGGGAGTGCAACCCTACGAGCAGTACTTC	CASSQDGGLAGVQPYEQYF
TRBV4-3	TRBJ2-6	NA	few	TGCGCCAGCAGCCAAGAAGTCGGCTCTGGGGCCAACGTCCTGACTTTC	CASSQEVGSGANVLTF
TRBV28	TRBJ1-6	TRBD1	NA	TGTGCCAGCCGGATCCGGGACAGTACACCCCTCCACTTT	CASRIRDSTPLHF
TRBV7-2	TRBJ2-7	NA	NA	TGTGCCAGCAGCTTAGCTTGGCAGGACTCCTACGAGCAGTACTTC	CASSLAWQDSYEQYF
TRBV7-9	TRBJ1-2	NA	NA	TGTGCCACTACAGGGTCTGATTATATTGGAGGCTACACCTTC	CATTGSDYIGGYTF
TRBV9	TRBJ1-5	TRBD1	NA	TGTGCCAGCAGCGAGGGACAGTTCAATCAGCCCCAGCATTTT	CASSEGQFNQPQHF
TRBV5-1	TRBJ2-1	TRBD2	NA	TGCGCCAGCAGCCAGCTGACTAGCGGGAGTAATGAGCAGTTCTTC	CASSQLTSGSNEQFF
TRBV4-2	TRBJ2-2	TRBD1	NA	TGTGCCAGCAGCCAAGATTTATCGGGACAGGGGAACACCGGGGAGCTGTTTTTT	CASSQDLSGQGNTGELFF
TRBV28	TRBJ1-1	NA	NA	TGTGCCAGCAGTTTAATTACAGCGAACACTGAAGCTTTCTTT	CASSLITANTEAFF